The rows below give T cell receptor beta chains drawn from one sample of a study of cytomegalovirus exposure and HLA in healthy donors. Assay: immunoSEQ multiplex PCR; the TCRdb copy retains only in-frame clones and omits some. The sample holds about 200,000 clones; about 81% are singletons and the top ten take 0.95% to 1.5%. Sequencing was done on a sample of PBMCs. The source is a woman aged 25 to 39 in good health and CMV-seronegative. CDR3s include the opening cysteine and the closing phenylalanine or tryptophan. The D gene is left open where the match is weak. Not all rows give a size; the values are once, few, many and, for expanded clones, a class.

CDR3 protein: CASSIRGQGPYEQYF
CDR3 DNA: TGTGCCAGCAGCATTAGGGGACAGGGCCCCTACGAGCAGTACTTC
V gene: TRBV6-1
D gene: TRBD1
CDR3 length: 15
clone size: .
J gene: TRBJ2-7

CDR3 protein: CASSSTGLAPGELFF
CDR3 DNA: TGTGCCAGCAGCTCCACGGGACTAGCGCCCGGGGAGCTGTTTTTT
V gene: TRBV11-3
D gene: TRBD2
CDR3 length: 15
clone size: .
J gene: TRBJ2-2

CDR3 protein: CASRPWRGNVLVPYEQYF
CDR3 DNA: TGTGCCAGCAGGCCCTGGCGGGGCAATGTTCTAGTCCCCTACGAGCAGTACTTC
V gene: TRBV27
D gene: .
CDR3 length: 18
clone size: .
J gene: TRBJ2-7

CDR3 protein: CASSLGGQETQYF
CDR3 DNA: TGTGCCAGCAGCCTAGGGGGCCAAGAGACCCAGTACTTC
V gene: TRBV5-4
D gene: .
CDR3 length: 13
clone size: .
J gene: TRBJ2-5

CDR3 protein: CSVGLDGARVEQYF
CDR3 DNA: TGCAGCGTTGGCCTAGATGGGGCCCGGGTCGAGCAGTACTTC
V gene: TRBV29-1
D gene: .
CDR3 length: 14
clone size: once
J gene: TRBJ2-7

CDR3 protein: CASSLVGVTEAFF
CDR3 DNA: TGTGCCAGCAGTTTAGTGGGCGTCACTGAAGCTTTCTTT
V gene: TRBV27
D gene: .
CDR3 length: 13
clone size: once
J gene: TRBJ1-1

CDR3 protein: CASSDSTGLVNSPLHF
CDR3 DNA: TGTGCCAGCAGTGACTCGACAGGGCTCGTTAATTCACCCCTCCACTTT
V gene: TRBV5-6
D gene: TRBD1
CDR3 length: 16
clone size: few
J gene: TRBJ1-6

CDR3 protein: CASRSGTGELFF
CDR3 DNA: TGTGCCAGCAGATCGGGAACCGGGGAGCTGTTTTTT
V gene: TRBV21-1
D gene: .
CDR3 length: 12
clone size: once
J gene: TRBJ2-2

CDR3 protein: CATSRETASSYEQYF
CDR3 DNA: TGTGCCACCAGCAGAGAGACGGCTAGCTCCTACGAGCAGTACTTC
V gene: TRBV15
D gene: .
CDR3 length: 15
clone size: .
J gene: TRBJ2-7

CDR3 protein: CATSGTGAYEQYF
CDR3 DNA: TGCGCCACCTCCGGGACAGGGGCCTACGAGCAGTACTTC
V gene: TRBV5-1
D gene: TRBD1
CDR3 length: 13
clone size: .
J gene: TRBJ2-7

CDR3 protein: CASSSHRGDEQFF
CDR3 DNA: TGCGCCAGCAGCTCCCACAGGGGCGATGAGCAGTTCTTC
V gene: TRBV5-1
D gene: TRBD1
CDR3 length: 13
clone size: .
J gene: TRBJ2-1

CDR3 protein: CASSLSRLAGGPNTGELFF
CDR3 DNA: TGTGCCAGCAGCTTATCCCGACTAGCGGGAGGCCCGAACACCGGGGAGCTGTTTTTT
V gene: TRBV7-6
D gene: TRBD2
CDR3 length: 19
clone size: .
J gene: TRBJ2-2

CDR3 protein: CASSFREGQETQYF
CDR3 DNA: TGCGCCAGCAGCTTCCGGGAGGGCCAAGAGACCCAGTACTTC
V gene: TRBV5-1
D gene: TRBD2
CDR3 length: 14
clone size: .
J gene: TRBJ2-5

CDR3 protein: CASSPMGVSGNTIYF
CDR3 DNA: TGTGCCAGCAGCCCAATGGGAGTCTCTGGAAACACCATATATTTT
V gene: TRBV9
D gene: .
CDR3 length: 15
clone size: .
J gene: TRBJ1-3

CDR3 protein: CASSLKSQTKLDTQYF
CDR3 DNA: TGTGCCAGCAGCTTGAAATCACAGACCAAACTAGATACGCAGTATTTT
V gene: TRBV5-4
D gene: .
CDR3 length: 16
clone size: .
J gene: TRBJ2-3

CDR3 protein: CASSPRVTPSYEQYF
CDR3 DNA: TGTGCCAGCAGCCCCCGAGTGACTCCCTCCTACGAGCAGTACTTC
V gene: TRBV6-1
D gene: .
CDR3 length: 15
clone size: .
J gene: TRBJ2-7

CDR3 protein: CASSLKQDIQYF
CDR3 DNA: TGTGCCAGCAGCTTGAAACAGGACATTCAGTACTTC
V gene: TRBV5-5
D gene: .
CDR3 length: 12
clone size: .
J gene: TRBJ2-4

CDR3 protein: CASSLQGLALNEQFF
CDR3 DNA: TGTGCCAGCAGCTTGCAAGGACTAGCCCTCAATGAGCAGTTCTTC
V gene: TRBV7-8
D gene: TRBD2
CDR3 length: 15
clone size: .
J gene: TRBJ2-1

CDR3 protein: CASSLGQGVPGELFF
CDR3 DNA: TGTGCCAGCAGCTTAGGGCAGGGCGTCCCCGGGGAGCTGTTTTTT
V gene: TRBV7-8
D gene: .
CDR3 length: 15
clone size: .
J gene: TRBJ2-2

CDR3 protein: CASSVGTQRGSPLHF
CDR3 DNA: TGTGCCAGCAGCGTGGGGACACAAAGAGGTTCACCCCTCCACTTT
V gene: TRBV9
D gene: .
CDR3 length: 15
clone size: .
J gene: TRBJ1-6

CDR3 protein: CASSPRMGDYGYTF
CDR3 DNA: TGTGCCAGCAGCCCCCGGATGGGAGACTATGGCTACACCTTC
V gene: TRBV7-9
D gene: .
CDR3 length: 14
clone size: once
J gene: TRBJ1-2

CDR3 protein: CASHGAGYEQYF
CDR3 DNA: TGTGCCAGCCACGGGGCGGGATACGAGCAGTACTTC
V gene: TRBV7-9
D gene: .
CDR3 length: 12
clone size: .
J gene: TRBJ2-7

CDR3 protein: CASSLPAPIDRAYEQYF
CDR3 DNA: TGCGCCAGCAGCTTGCCTGCACCCATCGACAGGGCCTACGAGCAGTACTTC
V gene: TRBV5-1
D gene: TRBD1
CDR3 length: 17
clone size: .
J gene: TRBJ2-7

CDR3 protein: CASSGGDSNQPQHF
CDR3 DNA: TGTGCCAGCAGCGGGGGGGACAGCAATCAGCCCCAGCATTTT
V gene: TRBV9
D gene: .
CDR3 length: 14
clone size: .
J gene: TRBJ1-5

CDR3 protein: CAVKVLATNEKLFF
CDR3 DNA: TGTGCCGTGAAGGTCCTAGCAACTAATGAAAAACTGTTTTTT
V gene: TRBV6-1
D gene: .
CDR3 length: 14
clone size: .
J gene: TRBJ1-4

CDR3 protein: CASSLGDGVGNQPQHF
CDR3 DNA: TGTGCCAGCAGCTTGGGTGACGGGGTTGGCAATCAGCCCCAGCATTTT
V gene: TRBV7-2
D gene: .
CDR3 length: 16
clone size: .
J gene: TRBJ1-5

CDR3 protein: CASSRSGQRDTGELFF
CDR3 DNA: TGTGCCAGCTCCAGATCCGGACAGAGGGACACCGGGGAGCTGTTTTTT
V gene: TRBV18
D gene: .
CDR3 length: 16
clone size: once
J gene: TRBJ2-2

CDR3 protein: CASSATSAAHNEQFF
CDR3 DNA: TGTGCCAGCAGCGCGACTAGCGCAGCGCACAATGAGCAGTTCTTC
V gene: TRBV5-4
D gene: TRBD2
CDR3 length: 15
clone size: .
J gene: TRBJ2-1